This passage covers 15 T cell receptor beta chains from one sample sequenced in a study of shared clonotypes between healthy human individuals. CD8 cells regarded as naive lacked CD45RO, were positively chosen for CCR7, and omitted terminally differentiated effector memory CD45RA+ cells. Here immunoSEQ multiplex PCR was the method, and the copy in TCRdb shows in-frame clones only, minus some. The sample has some 2,000,000 clones; about 94% are singletons. Sequencing used naive CD8+ T cells sorted from blood. These TCRs come from a man between 18 and 29 years old in good health.

Note on this clone: Other nucleotide sequences in the sample specify the same CDR3. This chain uses TRBV13 with TRBJ2-5; weak D call: TRBD2 (6 bases). V lost 0 bases, J lost 3 bases, and 8 bases lay in between. Germline CDR1 PRHDT, CDR2 FYEKMQ (reference sequence). The CDR3 runs to 14 residues. The CDR3 bases are TGTGCCAGCAGCTTAGGACTAGCCGAAGAGACCCAGTACTTC. This translates into CASSLGLAEETQYF. Full variable domain (missing parts from reference TRBV13 and TRBJ2-5): AAGVIQSPRHLIKEKRETATLKCYPIPRHDTVYWYQQGPGQDPQFLISFYEKMQSDKGSIPDRFSAQQFSDYHSELNMSSLELGDSALYFCASSLGLAEETQYFGPGTRLLVL.

The rearrangement uses TRBV9 and TRBJ2-1; D unclear. The CDR3 contains 12 residues. Germline lookup yields CDR1 SGDLS and CDR2 YYNGEE. V was clipped by 3 bases and J by 7 bases, with 8 bases between them. The CDR3 is CASSAGPNEQFF. DNA for the CDR3: TGTGCCAGCAGCGCGGGCCCTAATGAGCAGTTCTTC.

CDR3 in amino acids: CSVEMGGTEAFF. The DNA for the CDR3 is TGCAGCGTTGAAATGGGGGGGACTGAAGCTTTCTTT. The chain carries TRBV29-1 and TRBJ1-1; a weak D match, TRBD1 (5 bases). V lost 2 bases, J lost 5 bases, and 9 bases lay in between. CDR1 SQVTM and CDR2 ANQGSEA come from the germline V gene. The CDR3 is made up of 12 amino acids.

In nucleotides, the CDR3 is TGTGCCAGCAGGTCCCATAGACAGGGCACAGATACGCAGTATTTT. This gives the protein CASRSHRQGTDTQYF. The chain couples TRBV7-9 to TRBJ2-3; a weak D match, TRBD1 (6 bases). Deletions cut 6 bases from V and 1 base from J, with 14 bases between. The length of the CDR3 is 15 residues. Germline CDR1 SEHNR, CDR2 FQNEAQ (reference sequence).

This chain uses TRBV13 with TRBJ2-1; 13 positions agree with TRBD2. This CDR3 comprises 15 residues. CDR1 is PRHDT, CDR2 FYEKMQ, per germline (reference sequence). With 4 bases clipped from V and 4 bases from J, the junction kept 1 base outside the gene matches. In DNA, the CDR3 is TGTGCCAGCAGCTCGGGACTAGCGGGATACAATGAGCAGTTCTTC. Its protein is CASSSGLAGYNEQFF.

The rearrangement uses TRBV6-5 and TRBJ2-5; TRBD1 matches at 9 bases. Germline V gene lookup returns CDR1 MNHEY and CDR2 SVGAGI. Trimming took 6 bases from V and 5 from J; bases not matched to a gene: 10. The CDR3 contains 15 residues. The chain's CDR3 is CASSPTTGGLETQYF. CDR3 bases: TGTGCCAGCAGCCCCACTACAGGGGGCCTGGAGACCCAGTACTTC.

The chain combines TRBV7-9 with TRBJ2-5, with D possibly TRBD1 on 5 matching bases. The CDR3 covers 14 residues. Germline-derived CDR1 and CDR2 are SEHNR and FQNEAQ (reference sequence). Trimming removed 2 bases from V and 4 bases from J, with 11 bases in between. The CDR3 region is CASSLRLGVETQYF. The DNA of the CDR3 is TGTGCCAGCAGCTTAAGGTTAGGGGTAGAGACCCAGTACTTC.

The chain couples TRBV2 to TRBJ2-7; TRBD2 matches at 8 bases. The CDR3 consists of 15 residues. Germline values: CDR1 SNHLY, CDR2 FYNNEI. The V and J ends lost 3 bases and 5 bases, in that order; junction bases with no gene match: 9. CDR3 protein: CASSEAGGIFNEQYF. CDR3 DNA: TGTGCCAGCAGTGAGGCGGGGGGAATTTTCAACGAGCAGTACTTC.

The rearrangement uses TRBV7-2 and TRBJ2-3; 9 nucleotides agree with TRBD2. The CDR3 length is 16 residues. The V gene end was trimmed by 1 base and the J gene end by 6 bases; junction bases not matched to a gene: 8. The V gene's germline CDR1 is SGHTA and CDR2 FQGNSA. In nucleotides, the CDR3 is TGTGCCAGCAGCTTAGTAGCGGGGGTTGATTGGGATACGCAGTATTTT. Translating it yields CASSLVAGVDWDTQYF.

The genes are TRBV4-1 and TRBJ2-5; a weak D match, TRBD1 (5 bases). CDR1 is MGHRA and CDR2 is YSYEKL in the germline V gene. The CDR3 is made up of 16 amino acids. Trimming pared 1 base from V and 4 bases from J, leaving 16 bases between. In nucleotides, the CDR3 is TGCGCCAGCAGCCAAGGAGGCACAGGCTTATTAGAGACCCAGTACTTC. It specifies CASSQGGTGLLETQYF.

The CDR3 coding sequence is TGCAGCTTTAAAGGACTAGCGGGTACAGATACGCAGTATTTT. Translated: CSFKGLAGTDTQYF. The J gene is TRBJ2-3, the V gene TRBV29-1; TRBD2 aligns across 11 bases. V gave up 8 bases and J gave up 3 bases; unmatched junction bases: 7. Germline loops: CDR1 SQVTM, CDR2 ANQGSEA. This CDR3 spans 14 amino acids.

The chain employs TRBV9 and TRBJ2-7, with D possibly matching TRBD2 (6 bases). Trimming removed 0 bases from V and 6 bases from J, with 16 bases in between. The germline CDR1 and CDR2 sequences are SGDLS and YYNGEE. The length of the CDR3 is 15 residues. The CDR3: CASSVETNVGGEQYF. In DNA, the CDR3 is TGTGCCAGCAGCGTAGAAACGAATGTCGGGGGCGAGCAGTACTTC.

This chain connects TRBV21-1 to TRBJ1-2; the table's D call TRBD1 went unverified against the DNA. TRBV21-1 is tagged as a pseudogene. The CDR3 loop spans 15 amino acids. The CDR3 reads CASSPGQPINYGYTF. DNA for the CDR3: TGTGCCAGCAGCCCCGGACAGCCGATCAACTATGGCTACACCTTC.

This clone was picked up one time. The J gene is TRBJ2-7, the V gene TRBV6-1, with no clear D. The ends were cut back, 2 bases at V and 0 bases at J, with 11 bases in the middle. CDR3 size: 15 residues. CDR1 and CDR2 from the germline V gene are MNHNS and SASEGT. Written as DNA, the CDR3 is TGTGCCAGCAGTGAACCCCAGGCAGGCTCCTACGAGCAGTACTTC. Its protein product is CASSEPQAGSYEQYF.

The rearrangement uses TRBV10-2 and TRBJ1-6; D may be TRBD1 (5 bases). The CDR3 has 14 residues. Germline V gene lookup returns CDR1 WSHSY and CDR2 SAAADI. Trimming pared 10 bases from V and 8 bases from J, leaving 18 bases between. CDR3 sequence (DNA): TGCGCCACCGGGACGGATCACCGGGATTCACCCCTCCACTTT. This gives the protein CATGTDHRDSPLHF.